This TCR beta chain was identified in a study of blood T cell repertoires in COVID-19. CDR3 length: 14 amino acids. Germline values: CDR1 SGHRS, CDR2 YFSETQ. V was pared by 5 bases and J by 5 bases, with 5 bases of the junction left unmatched. Clones were read by immunoSEQ multiplex PCR, and TCRdb kept only the in-frame ones, dropping some. The table records around 470,000 clones, roughly nine tenths of them present only once. The sequence was obtained from a man between 18 and 29 years old with COVID-19, enrolled during active disease. The rearrangement joins TRBV5-1 to TRBJ2-5, with TRBD2 identical over 11 bases. The sample was peripheral blood. The DNA for the CDR3 is TGCGCCAGCAGACTGAGGACTAGCGGGGAGACCCAGTACTTC. Encoded protein: CASRLRTSGETQYF.